This T cell receptor beta chain stems from a study of response to subunit inactivated influenza vaccine. The CDR3 runs to 12 residues. The germline V gene encodes CDR1 SGHRS and CDR2 YFSETQ. Trimming left V 4 bases short and J 5 bases short, with 9 bases between. In TCRdb, the RT-PCR reads were re-called with MiXCR into one record per CDR3 protein. Found here are some 500,000 distinct CDR3 sequences, over 25% of them singletons; the top ten hold 1.9%. Sequencing was performed on CD4+ T cells sorted from PBMCs, taken 5 days after vaccination. The sequence was collected from a man aged 50 or older who received an inactivated influenza vaccine. The chain recombines TRBV5-1 with TRBJ2-5, with D unresolved. CDR3 DNA: TGCGCCAGCAGCCGACCGGGTGAGACCCAGTACTTC. It yields the protein CASSRPGETQYF.